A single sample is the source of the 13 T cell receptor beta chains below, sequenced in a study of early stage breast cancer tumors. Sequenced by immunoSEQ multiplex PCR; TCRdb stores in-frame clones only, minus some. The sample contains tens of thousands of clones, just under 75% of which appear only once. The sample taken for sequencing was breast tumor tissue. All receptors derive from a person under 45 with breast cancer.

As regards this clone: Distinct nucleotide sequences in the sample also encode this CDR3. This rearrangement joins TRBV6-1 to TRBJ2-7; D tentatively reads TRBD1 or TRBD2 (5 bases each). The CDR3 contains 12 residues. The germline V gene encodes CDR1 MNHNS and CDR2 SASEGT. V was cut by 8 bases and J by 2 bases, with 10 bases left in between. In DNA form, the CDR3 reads TGTGCCAGCGGGACGGCGGCCTACGAGCAGTACTTC. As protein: CASGTAAYEQYF.

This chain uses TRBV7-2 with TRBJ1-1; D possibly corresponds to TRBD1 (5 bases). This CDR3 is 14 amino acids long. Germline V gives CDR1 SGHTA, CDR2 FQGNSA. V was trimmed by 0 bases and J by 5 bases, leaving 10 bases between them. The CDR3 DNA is TGTGCCAGCAGCTTAGCAGGGGCAGGGACTGAAGCTTTCTTT. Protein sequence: CASSLAGAGTEAFF.

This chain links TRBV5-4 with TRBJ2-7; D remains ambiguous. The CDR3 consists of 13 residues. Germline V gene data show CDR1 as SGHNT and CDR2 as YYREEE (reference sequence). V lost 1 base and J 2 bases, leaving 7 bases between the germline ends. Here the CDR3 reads CASSLLGTYEQYF. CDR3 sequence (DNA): TGTGCCAGCAGCTTGTTGGGGACCTACGAGCAGTACTTC.

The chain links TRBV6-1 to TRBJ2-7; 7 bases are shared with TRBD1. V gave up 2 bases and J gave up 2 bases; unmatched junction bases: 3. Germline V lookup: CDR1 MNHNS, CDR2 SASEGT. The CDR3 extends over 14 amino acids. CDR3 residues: CASSETGVAYEQYF. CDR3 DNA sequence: TGTGCCAGCAGTGAAACAGGGGTGGCCTACGAGCAGTACTTC.

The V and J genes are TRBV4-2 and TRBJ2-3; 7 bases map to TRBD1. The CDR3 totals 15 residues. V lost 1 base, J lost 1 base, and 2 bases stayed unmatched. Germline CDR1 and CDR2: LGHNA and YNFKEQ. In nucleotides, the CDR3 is TGTGCCAGCAGCCAAGGACAGGGCGGCACAGATACGCAGTATTTT. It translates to CASSQGQGGTDTQYF.

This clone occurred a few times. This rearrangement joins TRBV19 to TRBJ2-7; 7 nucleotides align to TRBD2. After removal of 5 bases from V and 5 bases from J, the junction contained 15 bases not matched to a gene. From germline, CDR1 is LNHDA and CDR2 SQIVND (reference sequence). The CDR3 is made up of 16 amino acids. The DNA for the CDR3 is TGTGCCAGTAGTTCCGTTGCGGCTAGCGGCTACCACGAGCAGTACTTC. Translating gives CASSSVAASGYHEQYF.

The CDR3 DNA follows: TGTGCCAGCAGCCTTACTTGGGGCTCGTACGAGCAGTACTTC. Translation gives CASSLTWGSYEQYF. The chain joins TRBV4-2 to TRBJ2-7; possibly TRBD1 for D (5 bases). The V gene's germline CDR1 is LGHNA and CDR2 YNFKEQ. V lost 4 bases to trimming and J lost 4 bases, with 14 bases between them. The CDR3 totals 14 residues.

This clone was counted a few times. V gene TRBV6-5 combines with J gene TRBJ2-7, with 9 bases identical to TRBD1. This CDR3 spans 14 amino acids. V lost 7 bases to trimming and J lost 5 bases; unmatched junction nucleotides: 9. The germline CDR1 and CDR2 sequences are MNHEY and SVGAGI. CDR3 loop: CASKGDRVSDEQYF. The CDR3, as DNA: TGTGCCAGCAAAGGGGACAGGGTGAGCGACGAGCAGTACTTC.

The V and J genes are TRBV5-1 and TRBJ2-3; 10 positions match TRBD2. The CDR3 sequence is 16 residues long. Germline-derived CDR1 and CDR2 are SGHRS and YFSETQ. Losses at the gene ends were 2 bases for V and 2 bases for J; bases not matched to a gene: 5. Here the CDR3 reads CASSFTSGTYTDTQYF. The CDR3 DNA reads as TGCGCCAGCAGCTTCACTAGCGGGACGTACACAGATACGCAGTATTTT.

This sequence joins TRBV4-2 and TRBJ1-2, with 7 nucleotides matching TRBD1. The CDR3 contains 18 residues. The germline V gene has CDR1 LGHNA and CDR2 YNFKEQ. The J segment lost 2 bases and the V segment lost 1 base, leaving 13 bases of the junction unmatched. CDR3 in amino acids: CASSQVLTPDRENYGYTF. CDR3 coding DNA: TGTGCCAGCAGCCAAGTCCTTACCCCCGACAGGGAAAACTATGGCTACACCTTC.

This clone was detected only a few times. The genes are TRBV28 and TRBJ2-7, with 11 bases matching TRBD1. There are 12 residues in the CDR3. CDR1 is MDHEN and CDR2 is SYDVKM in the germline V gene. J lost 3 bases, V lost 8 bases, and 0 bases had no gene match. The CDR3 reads CASGTGGYEQYF. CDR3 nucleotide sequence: TGTGCCAGCGGGACAGGGGGCTACGAGCAGTACTTC.

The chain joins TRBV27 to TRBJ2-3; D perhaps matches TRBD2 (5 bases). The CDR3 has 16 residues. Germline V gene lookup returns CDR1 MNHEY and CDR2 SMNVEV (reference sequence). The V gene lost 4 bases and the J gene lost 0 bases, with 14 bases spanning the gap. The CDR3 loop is CASSSPSLESTDTQYF. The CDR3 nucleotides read TGTGCCAGCAGTTCACCCTCACTAGAAAGCACAGATACGCAGTATTTT.

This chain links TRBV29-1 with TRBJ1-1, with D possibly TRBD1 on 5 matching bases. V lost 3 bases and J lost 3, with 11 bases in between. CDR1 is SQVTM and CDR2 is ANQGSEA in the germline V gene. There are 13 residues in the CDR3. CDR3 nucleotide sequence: TGCAGCGTTGATTACGGGGGGTACACTGAAGCTTTCTTT. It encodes CSVDYGGYTEAFF.